Below, one TCR beta chain is given with its context. Its antigen remains unidentified. This record belongs to a study of cytomegalovirus exposure and HLA in healthy donors. The ends lost 3 bases at V and 5 bases at J; junction bases unmatched: 4. The CDR3 spans 15 residues. CDR1 and CDR2 from the germline V gene are SGHVS and FQNEAQ. General study findings and limits: A later analysis reported that several of the most significant clusters appeared to be linked to common viral pathogens, among them Epstein-Barr virus. The authors later linked a missense DCLRE1C variant to TCR beta V- and J-gene trimming.

A multiplex PCR was run with 60 Vbeta primers and 13 Jbeta primers. Sequencing was performed with immunoSEQ multiplex PCR; in TCRdb, only in-frame clones are kept and a portion is missing. The sample includes more than 100,000 clones, 50% to 75% of them seen just once. This clonotype was sampled from a woman in her forties in good health and CMV-seropositive. The chain uses TRBV7-8 and TRBJ2-5; 12 nucleotides line up with TRBD2. Sequencing was done on a sample of PBMCs. The CDR3 sequence: CASSLKLAGGETQYF. The CDR3 DNA sequence: TGTGCCAGCAGCTTGAAACTAGCGGGAGGCGAGACCCAGTACTTC.